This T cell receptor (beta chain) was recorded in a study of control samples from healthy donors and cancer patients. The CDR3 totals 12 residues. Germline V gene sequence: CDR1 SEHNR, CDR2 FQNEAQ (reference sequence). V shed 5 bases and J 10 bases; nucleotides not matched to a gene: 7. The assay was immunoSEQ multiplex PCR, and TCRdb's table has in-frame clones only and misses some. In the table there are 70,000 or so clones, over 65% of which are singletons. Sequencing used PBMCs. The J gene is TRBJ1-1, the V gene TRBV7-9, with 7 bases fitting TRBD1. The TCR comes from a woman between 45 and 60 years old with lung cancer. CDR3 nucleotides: TGTGCCAGCAGCGTCACAGGGGATGGAGCTTTCTTT. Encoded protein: CASSVTGDGAFF.